The sequence of this T cell receptor beta chain was determined in a study of molecular identifiers for immune sequencing clone quantification. Study outcomes and limitations: Identical TCR molecules sharing a barcode could underestimate highly expanded clone sizes. The study reportedly detected spiked Jurkat TCR RNA from one cell among over 950,000 naive cells.

This clonotype was found many times. Antigen: not known. MiXCR, applied by TCRdb to the PCR reads, yields one record per CDR3 protein. The profile shows around 320,000 distinct CDR3 sequences, roughly a quarter of them singletons. The clonotype was recovered from a human donor in good health. Some libraries in this study had Jurkat cell RNA spiked in. Sequencing was performed on naive CD8+ T cells from blood, with Jurkat cell RNA spiked in. Stated subset: FACS-sorted CD8+CD4-CCR7+CD45RA+ naive T cells.

CDR3 residues: CASSFPGSETEAFF. CDR3 nucleotides: TGTGCCAGCAGTTTCCCTGGGAGCGAGACTGAAGCTTTCTTT. The chain recombines TRBV6-5 with TRBJ1-1; D gene ambiguous. CDR1 is MNHEY and CDR2 is SVGAGI in the germline V gene. This CDR3 region has 14 residues. Trimming pared 4 bases from V and 5 bases from J, leaving 14 bases between.